These T cell receptor beta chains were read from a single sample in a study of blood T cell repertoires in COVID-19. Here immunoSEQ multiplex PCR was the method, and the copy in TCRdb shows in-frame clones only, minus some. Counted here are about 200,000 clones, 70% to 90% occurring once; the ten biggest clones make up about a sixth. The sample consisted of peripheral blood. The source is a man over 45 with COVID-19, enrolled during active disease. Both conserved end residues are part of each CDR3. The order of the fields is CDR3 length, V gene, J gene, CDR3 protein.

>17|TRBV27|TRBJ1-6
CASSFQSGKAYNSPLHF
>16|TRBV3-1/TRBV3-2|TRBJ2-1
CASSHFRTSGTNEQFF
>17|TRBV9|TRBJ2-1
CASSVATPGRAGGEQFF
>15|TRBV3-1/TRBV3-2|TRBJ2-1
CASSQALTSGNEQFF
>15|TRBV7-8|TRBJ1-3
CASSPRGNSGNTIYF
>14|TRBV28|TRBJ1-2
CASSPLWGGNGYTF
>13|TRBV18|TRBJ2-5
CASSPFGQETQYF
>16|TRBV6-4|TRBJ2-1
CASSGSTRGSHNEQFF
>14|TRBV27|TRBJ2-2
CASSLTVNTGELFF
>15|TRBV28|TRBJ2-2
CASGPGTAPTGELFF
>18|TRBV6-2/TRBV6-3|TRBJ1-1
CASSYSPTGITMNTEAFF
>15|TRBV18|TRBJ2-1
CASSPLVGAYNEQFF
>13|TRBV30|TRBJ2-7
CAWSTGASYEQYF
>15|TRBV5-1|TRBJ2-2
CASTLRHSDTGELFF
>16|TRBV19|TRBJ2-5
CASSIGGLADGETQYF
>14|TRBV18|TRBJ2-5
CASSLDRVRETQYF
>15|TRBV19|TRBJ1-4
CASTHGWNANEKLFF
>16|TRBV6-1|TRBJ2-7
CASSETPPGGGYEQYF
>17|TRBV4-3|TRBJ2-3
CASSLDYGTTSTDTQYF
>15|TRBV6-5|TRBJ2-3
CASSQMGGLTDTQYF
>13|TRBV19|TRBJ2-5
CASSIDFQETQYF
>11|TRBV30|TRBJ1-1
CAWSPQGRAFF
>11|TRBV6-5|TRBJ2-4
CASTIGYIQYF
>17|TRBV9|TRBJ2-1
CASSVAGGGGSYNEQFF
>15|TRBV7-2|TRBJ2-7
CASSSRTGTSYEQYF
>17|TRBV2|TRBJ2-7
CASSHPQTGTTWYEQYF
>16|TRBV6-2/TRBV6-3|TRBJ2-7
CAGSHATSGGPGEQYF
>16|TRBV27|TRBJ2-1
CASTGPGGSAYNEQFF
>16|TRBV19|TRBJ2-2
CASSQSGGGFAGELFF
>15|TRBV11-2|TRBJ2-5
CASSLDPGTRETQYF
>13|TRBV19|TRBJ1-5
CASSNDRSQPQHF
>17|TRBV19|TRBJ2-1
CASSIPASGPSYNEQFF
>14|TRBV27|TRBJ2-3
CASSYGGAADTQYF
>15|TRBV10-1|TRBJ2-1
CASSHGTSGSSEQFF
>13|TRBV29-1|TRBJ2-1
CSVGKTGLNEQFF
>14|TRBV2|TRBJ1-4
CASSPQGQGLELFF
>14|TRBV30|TRBJ2-3
CAWSDARGTDTQYF
>15|TRBV10-3|TRBJ1-1
CAISESIQGATEAFF
>14|TRBV14|TRBJ2-3
CASSEASGTDTQYF
>15|TRBV18|TRBJ2-7
CASSPRGTGNYEQYF
>17|TRBV7-2|TRBJ1-6
CASSFAEPAGLNSPLHF
>12|TRBV5-4|TRBJ2-7
CASSGGGAEQYF
>15|TRBV6-5|TRBJ2-2
CASSPPHSPTGELFF
>20|TRBV2|TRBJ2-1
CAQQRGREDRNFGSYNEQFF
>16|TRBV30|TRBJ2-7
CAWSGRGASSSYEQYF
>14|TRBV3-1/TRBV3-2|TRBJ2-5
CASGPGTGQETQYF
>15|TRBV19|TRBJ2-2
CASSMRGGLTGELFF
>17|TRBV4-1|TRBJ1-3
CASSQEFGGTTGNTIYF
>18|TRBV7-6|TRBJ2-1
CASSLSPTLLAGGQEQFF
>11|TRBV12-3/TRBV12-4|TRBJ2-5
CASSFRETQYF
>17|TRBV6-1|TRBJ2-2
CASSAGLAGGSGGELFF